This T cell receptor beta chain stems from a study of patients and donors after allogeneic stem cell transplantation (dated by TCRdb to 2018 to 2021). The CDR3, cysteine through phenylalanine, is 12 amino acids long. The entry retains the CDR3 DNA only, 36 bases that are in frame from base 1. Looking up the germline V gene yields CDR1 ENHRY and CDR2 SYGVKD. At the junction V is shortened by 4 bases and J by 6 bases, with 9 bases in between. Library preparation was by RT-PCR. TCRdb records NextSeq 550 as the sequencer. Using fastp at Q25 and MiXCR, TCRdb reprocessed the public reads and kept productive beta chains. One record per CDR3 amino acid sequence lists the most common genes and DNA. Present in this sample are 920,000 or so distinct CDR3 sequences, roughly 17% of which were seen just once. Together, the top ten hold about 6% of the sample. This clonotype was detected a few times. The specificity of this receptor is unknown. Base-call qualities are not available, and no considerably larger clone is one nucleotide away.

This sequence uses TRBV10-3 and TRBJ1-2; the D gene cannot be resolved reliably. This TCR derives from a human donor who was either an allogeneic HSCT recipient or a stem cell or donor lymphocyte infusion donor (not recorded which). It is not recorded whose cells these are; they may come from a transplant donor. The sequencing input was blood, either unsorted or a sorted T cell fraction (not recorded which). Here the CDR3 is given as CAISGSTHGYTF. The DNA sequence is as follows: TGTGCCATCAGTGGTAGTACGCATGGCTACACCTTC.